A selection of T cell receptor beta chains follows, all from one sample in a study of cytomegalovirus exposure and HLA in healthy donors. Measured with immunoSEQ multiplex PCR; TCRdb has only the in-frame clones, and not every one. The profile shows about 190,000 clones, 73% of them singletons. Sequenced: PBMCs. These receptors all come from a woman aged 25 to 39 in good health and CMV-seronegative. Both conserved end residues are part of each CDR3. Fields, in order: clone size, D gene, J gene, V gene, CDR3 protein, CDR3 DNA. A D gene is named only where the DNA matches it firmly. Where a row states a size, it is once, few, many or the class of an expanded clone; other rows omit it.

few	TRBD1	TRBJ2-7	TRBV6-1	CASSEAGRQGHKQYF	TGTGCCAGCAGTGAAGCTGGGAGACAGGGCCACAAGCAGTACTTC
.	.	TRBJ2-3	TRBV7-9	CASSLRLAGTQYF	TGTGCCAGCAGCTTAAGGCTAGCTGGTACGCAGTATTTT
.	.	TRBJ2-1	TRBV7-9	CASSLSSYEQFF	TGTGCCAGCAGCTTGTCTAGTTATGAGCAGTTCTTC
.	.	TRBJ1-5	TRBV27	CASSVFAGPQPQHF	TGTGCCAGCAGTGTATTCGCAGGGCCCCAGCCCCAGCATTTT
.	TRBD1	TRBJ1-1	TRBV28	CASSLSTGGTEAFF	TGTGCCAGCAGTTTATCCACAGGGGGGACTGAAGCTTTCTTT
.	.	TRBJ2-5	TRBV30	CAWSVGGQETQYF	TGTGCCTGGAGTGTAGGGGGCCAAGAGACCCAGTACTTC
.	.	TRBJ1-6	TRBV27	CASNRLGEGNSPLHF	TGTGCCAGCAACCGGTTGGGCGAGGGAAATTCACCCCTCCACTTT
.	TRBD2	TRBJ2-7	TRBV27	CASSYETSGIYEQYF	TGTGCCAGCAGTTACGAGACTAGCGGGATCTACGAGCAGTACTTC
once	TRBD1	TRBJ1-5	TRBV27	CASSSRQGYQPQHF	TGTGCCAGCAGTTCTCGACAGGGGTACCAGCCCCAGCATTTT
.	.	TRBJ2-7	TRBV19	CASSTHRASYEQYF	TGTGCCAGTAGTACCCACAGGGCCTCCTACGAGCAGTACTTC
.	.	TRBJ2-7	TRBV28	CASSSALLGGTYEQYF	TGTGCCAGCAGTTCGGCCCTGTTAGGCGGGACCTACGAGCAGTACTTC
few	.	TRBJ2-5	TRBV7-7	CASSLGAGKETQYF	TGTGCTAGCAGCTTAGGGGCGGGGAAAGAGACCCAGTACTTC
.	.	TRBJ1-2	TRBV5-4	CASSLQNNYGYTF	TGTGCCAGCAGCTTGCAGAACAACTATGGCTACACCTTC
once	.	TRBJ2-7	TRBV2	CASIQAGPYEQYF	TGTGCCAGCATCCAGGCGGGTCCCTACGAGCAGTACTTC
.	.	TRBJ1-5	TRBV5-1	CASSWGGTNQPQHF	TGCGCCAGCAGTTGGGGGGGGACCAATCAGCCCCAGCATTTT
.	TRBD1	TRBJ2-7	TRBV6-5	CASSYTGGVVGYEQYF	TGTGCCAGCAGTTACACAGGGGGTGTAGTTGGGTACGAGCAGTACTTC
few	TRBD2	TRBJ2-3	TRBV6-1	CASSSLGGGTDTQYF	TGTGCCAGCAGTTCCCTGGGAGGGGGCACAGATACGCAGTATTTT
.	.	TRBJ1-2	TRBV23-1	CASSQSNRANYGYTF	TGCGCCAGCAGTCAATCGAACAGGGCCAACTATGGCTACACCTTC
.	TRBD1	TRBJ2-4	TRBV19	CASTTTGKNIQYF	TGTGCCAGTACCACGACAGGGAAAAACATTCAGTACTTC
.	TRBD1	TRBJ1-2	TRBV7-6	CASSSSRDRWNGYTF	TGTGCCAGCAGCTCCTCCCGGGACAGGTGGAATGGCTACACCTTC
.	.	TRBJ2-2	TRBV5-4	CASSWGLGGARELFF	TGTGCCAGCAGCTGGGGACTTGGCGGCGCCCGGGAGCTGTTTTTT
.	.	TRBJ1-2	TRBV6-1	CASLLSGSGVTF	TGTGCCAGCCTCCTATCAGGCTCGGGGGTCACCTTC
.	TRBD1	TRBJ2-7	TRBV29-1	CSVEGQGTYEQYF	TGCAGCGTTGAGGGACAGGGGACCTACGAGCAGTACTTC
.	TRBD2	TRBJ2-7	TRBV6-5	CASSWTSDIYEQYF	TGTGCCAGCAGTTGGACTAGCGACATTTACGAGCAGTACTTC
.	.	TRBJ1-6	TRBV27	CASSLFRERNNSPLHF	TGTGCCAGCAGTTTATTCAGGGAACGGAATAATTCACCCCTCCACTTT
.	.	TRBJ1-4	TRBV18	CASSRDNGNEKLFF	TGTGCCAGCTCACGGGACAACGGAAATGAAAAACTGTTTTTT
.	.	TRBJ1-3	TRBV6-1	CASSDPRVNSGNTIYF	TGTGCCAGCAGTGATCCCAGGGTTAATTCTGGAAACACCATATATTTT
.	.	TRBJ2-7	TRBV4-1	CASSQDIYYEQYF	TGCGCCAGCAGCCAAGATATCTACTACGAGCAGTACTTC
.	.	TRBJ2-1	TRBV7-9	CSSSPGGSRAYNEQFF	TGTTCCAGCAGCCCCGGGGGATCGCGGGCCTACAATGAGCAGTTCTTC
.	.	TRBJ2-3	TRBV12-2	CASRFLSGVPPGSTDTQYF	TGTGCAAGTCGCTTCTTGAGCGGGGTCCCGCCGGGAAGCACAGATACGCAGTATTTT
.	TRBD2	TRBJ2-1	TRBV7-3	CASSLGLAGGPCEQFF	TGTGCCAGCAGCTTAGGACTAGCGGGGGGGCCGTGCGAGCAGTTCTTC
.	TRBD2	TRBJ2-1	TRBV29-1	CSGVGGLAGGPYNEQFF	TGCAGCGGCGTAGGCGGACTAGCGGGAGGCCCCTACAATGAGCAGTTCTTC
few	TRBD1	TRBJ1-5	TRBV4-1	CASSPSLRDRGYQPQHF	TGCGCCAGCAGCCCCTCCTTGAGGGACAGGGGGTATCAGCCCCAGCATTTT
.	.	TRBJ2-3	TRBV4-2	CASSQQGTGTDTQYF	TGTGCCAGCAGCCAACAGGGGACCGGCACAGATACGCAGTATTTT
.	.	TRBJ2-7	TRBV9	CASSVGGLASYEQYF	TGTGCCAGCAGCGTAGGAGGGCTAGCCTCCTACGAGCAGTACTTC
few	.	TRBJ2-1	TRBV19	CASSMIQGIIPQNEQFF	TGTGCCAGTAGTATGATTCAGGGGATTATCCCCCAGAATGAGCAGTTCTTC
.	.	TRBJ2-7	TRBV7-8	CASSLGHPLGEQYF	TGTGCCAGCAGCTTGGGCCACCCGCTTGGGGAGCAGTACTTC
.	.	TRBJ2-7	TRBV5-6	CASSLRDRDEQYF	TGTGCCAGCAGCTTGCGGGATAGGGACGAGCAGTACTTC